This T cell receptor beta chain comes out of a study of blood T cell repertoires in COVID-19. Profiling relied on immunoSEQ multiplex PCR, and the TCRdb table lists in-frame clones only, not all of them. The profile shows 150,000 to 200,000 clones, about 88% of them singletons. The sample taken for sequencing was peripheral blood. This sequence originates from a man between 18 and 35 years old with acute or convalescent COVID-19.

The CDR3 nucleotides read TGTGCCAGCAGTTCCAGGGCGGATCAGCCCCAGCATTTT. Its translation is CASSSRADQPQHF. This sequence joins TRBV6-5 and TRBJ1-5, with D possibly TRBD1 on 5 matching bases. CDR1 and CDR2 (germline): MNHEY, SVGAGI. This CDR3 contains 13 residues. The V end lost 4 bases, the J end lost 5 bases, and 9 bases lay between the germline ends.